The TCR beta chain under discussion was sequenced for a study of T cell changes during pregnancy in multiple sclerosis. The method was immunoSEQ multiplex PCR; TCRdb's version includes in-frame clones alone and lacks a portion of them. The data show about 57,000 clones, about 88% seen once. This CDR3 region has 18 residues. The V gene's germline CDR1 is LNHNV and CDR2 YYDKDF (reference sequence). After removal of 0 bases from V and 2 bases from J, the junction contained 10 bases not matched to a gene. The chain employs TRBV15 and TRBJ2-1; 7 nucleotides match TRBD1. The clonotype originates from a female donor with multiple sclerosis, enrolled in a pregnancy study. The sample consisted of peripheral blood, taken after pregnancy. This CDR3 is CATSRDIWGQIAYNEQFF. The CDR3 bases are TGTGCCACCAGCAGAGATATTTGGGGACAGATAGCCTACAATGAGCAGTTCTTC.